The 27 T cell receptor beta chains given below trace back to one sample, sequenced in a study of T cell repertoires in cytomegalovirus infection. TCRdb processed the reads anew with MiXCR; each CDR3 protein has one entry. The data show roughly 630,000 distinct CDR3 sequences, 20% to 25% seen once. The specimen sequenced was CD8+ T cells from PBMCs. These receptors came from a human donor in good health (CMV status not recorded). Some clones in this sample may be carry-over from other donors' samples.

In this sample, this clonotype turned up a few times. This rearrangement joins TRBV7-6 to TRBJ1-3, with D unclear. The CDR3 covers 14 residues. Germline values: CDR1 SGHVS, CDR2 FNYEAQ. V lost 2 bases to trimming and J lost 2 bases, with 7 bases between them. The CDR3 bases are TGTGCCAGCAGCTTAAACGGAGCTGGAAACACCATATATTTT. The encoded protein is CASSLNGAGNTIYF. The full variable domain, its missing parts supplied by reference TRBV7-6 and TRBJ1-3, is GAGVSQSPRYKVTKRGQDVALRCDPISGHVSLYWYRQALGQGPEFLTYFNYEAQQDKSGLPNDRFSAERPEGSISTLTIQRTEQRDSAMYRCASSLNGAGNTIYFGEGSWLTVV.

V gene TRBV10-3 combines with J gene TRBJ1-4, with TRBD1 matching over 11 bases. CDR3 length: 14 amino acids. Germline V gene lookup returns CDR1 ENHRY and CDR2 SYGVKD. V trimming: 6 bases; J trimming: 7 bases; junction bases outside the gene matches: 4. CDR3 DNA sequence: TGTGCCATCAGGGCCGGGACAGGGGGTGAAAAACTGTTTTTT. It yields the protein CAIRAGTGGEKLFF.

The chain links TRBV28 to TRBJ1-6; D gene unclear. V lost 6 bases and J lost 0, with 18 bases in between. Germline lookup yields CDR1 MDHEN and CDR2 SYDVKM. This CDR3 is 18 amino acids long. The CDR3 nucleotides are TGTGCCAGCAGAGTAGGACTCCTCATGAGCTCCTATAATTCACCCCTCCACTTT. It codes for CASRVGLLMSSYNSPLHF.

This clonotype has only one observation. The genes are TRBV20-1 and TRBJ1-1; 8 nucleotides match TRBD1. The germline V gene encodes CDR1 DFQATT and CDR2 SNEGSKA (reference sequence). There are 13 residues in the CDR3. V was pared by 6 bases and J by 1 base, with 4 bases of the junction left unmatched. CDR3 residues: CSAVDRANTEAFF. CDR3 bases: TGCAGTGCGGTGGACAGGGCGAACACTGAAGCTTTCTTT.

This clonotype was recorded many times. The V and J genes are TRBV7-8 and TRBJ2-6; the D is unclear. V lost 5 bases and J 3 bases, leaving 5 bases between the germline ends. Looked up from germline, CDR1 is SGHVS and CDR2 is FQNEAQ. This CDR3 is 13 amino acids long. The CDR3 protein is CASSPDGANVLTF. As DNA, the CDR3 is TGTGCCAGCAGCCCGGATGGGGCCAACGTCCTGACTTTC.

This clonotype occurred many times. CDR3 coding DNA: TGTGCCAGCAGCTTAGTCTCAGGCAATCAGCCCCAGCATTTT. This translates into CASSLVSGNQPQHF. The chain links TRBV7-2 to TRBJ1-5; no reliable D call. CDR1 and CDR2 from the germline V gene are SGHTA and FQGNSA. Trimming took off 1 base at V and 2 bases at J, with 6 bases between the two ends. The CDR3 is 14 amino acids.

The chain carries TRBV9 and TRBJ2-1; 7 nucleotides align to TRBD1. The CDR3 is 14 amino acids. The V gene's germline CDR1 is SGDLS and CDR2 YYNGEE. V shed 3 bases and J 5 bases; nucleotides not matched to a gene: 5. In DNA, the CDR3 is TGTGCCAGCAGCGAGGCGGACAGGAACAATGAGCAGTTCTTC. Its protein product is CASSEADRNNEQFF.

This chain links TRBV27 with TRBJ2-1; 14 bases align to TRBD2. Germline trimming cut 4 bases from V and 12 bases from J; bases unmatched to any gene: 5. The CDR3 extends over 14 amino acids. The germline V gene encodes CDR1 MNHEY and CDR2 SMNVEV (reference sequence). The CDR3 here is CASSSGLAGVGQFF. The CDR3 nucleotides read TGTGCCAGCAGTTCGGGACTAGCGGGGGTAGGGCAGTTCTTC.

This clonotype has ten or more counts. V gene TRBV5-4 combines with J gene TRBJ2-1, with TRBD2 as a possible D gene (6 bases). V lost 6 bases and J lost 3, with 16 bases in between. Germline V lookup: CDR1 SGHNT, CDR2 YYREEE (reference sequence). This CDR3 is built from 15 residues. The CDR3 coding sequence is TGTGCCAGCACCGACCGGGGGACCAACTACAATGAGCAGTTCTTC. Its protein is CASTDRGTNYNEQFF.

The chain couples TRBV11-3 to TRBJ2-7, with D perhaps matching TRBD1 (7 bases). The CDR3 runs to 14 residues. V lost 5 bases, J lost 2 bases, and 13 bases lay in between. Per the germline V gene, CDR1 is SGHNT and CDR2 is YENEEA. CDR3 nucleotide sequence: TGTGCCAGCAGCCCCCAGGGGGGAGCCTACGAGCAGTACTTC. This translates into CASSPQGGAYEQYF. The entire variable domain, with the rest obtained from reference TRBV11-3 and TRBJ2-7, is as follows: EAGVVQSPRYKIIEKKQPVAFWCNPISGHNTLYWYLQNLGQGPELLIRYENEEAVDDSQLPKDRFSAERLKGVDSTLKIQPAELGDSAVYLCASSPQGGAYEQYFGPGTRLTVT.

The chain combines TRBV7-6 with TRBJ2-3; the D gene is possibly TRBD2 (5 bases). V was trimmed by 4 bases and J by 6 bases, leaving 17 bases between them. Germline CDR1 SGHVS, CDR2 FNYEAQ. The CDR3 has 15 residues. CDR3 DNA sequence: TGTGCCAGCAGCTCCCGGGATCCCCTCTCGGATACGCAGTATTTT. Encoded protein: CASSSRDPLSDTQYF.

This clonotype has ten or more counts. V is TRBV7-6 and J is TRBJ2-1; 8 bases fit TRBD2. The CDR3 covers 15 residues. J gave up 3 bases and V 0 bases, and 1 base lay outside the gene matches. CDR1 and CDR2 (germline): SGHVS, FNYEAQ. The CDR3 coding sequence is TGTGCCAGCAGCTTAGCGGCGGGGGGCTACAATGAGCAGTTCTTC. Protein product: CASSLAAGGYNEQFF.

This clonotype was observed a few times. The V and J genes are TRBV6-6 and TRBJ2-5; D remains unclear. The V gene lost 7 bases and the J gene lost 2 bases, with 14 bases spanning the gap. The CDR3 is 14 amino acids. Germline values: CDR1 MNHNY, CDR2 SVGAGI (reference sequence). This CDR3 reads CASTYTASQETQYF. The CDR3 nucleotides are TGTGCCAGCACCTACACGGCTTCACAAGAGACCCAGTACTTC.

The table lists this clonotype with many counts. The chain joins TRBV14 to TRBJ2-5; the D gene is possibly TRBD1 (6 bases). The CDR3 runs 16 residues. Germline CDR1 is SGHDN and CDR2 is FVKESK. The ends were cut back, 0 bases at V and 5 bases at J, with 16 bases in the middle. The CDR3 sequence is CASSQDTWTVRETQYF. The CDR3 region has the DNA TGTGCCAGCAGCCAAGATACCTGGACAGTCCGGGAGACCCAGTACTTC. Together with reference TRBV14 and TRBJ2-5, the CDR3 gives the full variable domain: EAGVTQFPSHSVIEKGQTVTLRCDPISGHDNLYWYRRVMGKEIKFLLHFVKESKQDESGMPNNRFLAERTGGTYSTLKVQPAELEDSGVYFCASSQDTWTVRETQYFGPGTRLLVL.

The chain recombines TRBV20-1 with TRBJ1-2, with 7 bases that match TRBD1. Germline CDR1 and CDR2: DFQATT and SNEGSKA (reference sequence). CDR3 size: 13 residues. Losses at the gene ends were 2 bases for V and 6 bases for J; bases not matched to a gene: 6. This CDR3 is CSARTGQWDGYTF. As DNA, the CDR3 is TGCAGTGCTAGAACGGGACAGTGGGATGGCTACACCTTC.

CDR3 in amino acids: CATAPSYGYRNYGYTF. The CDR3 DNA is TGTGCCACCGCCCCCTCCTATGGGTATCGGAACTATGGCTACACCTTC. This chain connects TRBV28 to TRBJ1-2; the D is unclear. The CDR3 totals 16 residues. V lost 10 bases, J lost 2 bases, and 23 bases lay in between. Germline lookup yields CDR1 MDHEN and CDR2 SYDVKM.

This clonotype has only a few counts. The chain carries TRBV13 and TRBJ1-1; D possibly corresponds to TRBD1 (5 bases). V lost 1 base, J lost 6 bases, and 9 bases lay in between. Germline CDR1 PRHDT, CDR2 FYEKMQ (reference sequence). The CDR3 totals 13 residues. In nucleotides, the CDR3 is TGTGCCAGCAGCTTAGAGTCAGGGCCTGAAGCTTTCTTT. It translates to CASSLESGPEAFF.

CDR3 nucleotide sequence: TGTGCCAGCAGCCTGACTAGCTCCCATGAGCAGTTCTTC. It specifies CASSLTSSHEQFF. The J gene is TRBJ2-1, the V gene TRBV7-9; 7 nucleotides line up with TRBD2. Germline V CDR1 and CDR2: SEHNR, FQNEAQ (reference sequence). CDR3 length equals 13 residues. V was pared by 5 bases and J by 8 bases, with 6 bases of the junction left unmatched.

This clonotype was seen more than once but under ten times. CDR3 in amino acids: CATSRVVSQPQHF. CDR3 bases: TGTGCCACCAGCAGAGTGGTGAGTCAGCCCCAGCATTTT. This sequence joins TRBV15 and TRBJ1-5; D unclear. The CDR3 loop spans 13 amino acids. V lost 1 base to trimming and J lost 6 bases, with 7 bases between them. Germline loops: CDR1 LNHNV, CDR2 YYDKDF (reference sequence).

This clonotype occurred a few times. The V and J genes are TRBV6-5 and TRBJ1-6, with D perhaps matching TRBD1 (6 bases). Germline CDR1 reads MNHEY; CDR2 reads SVGAGI. V shed 0 bases and J shed 10 bases, with 16 bases lying between them. The CDR3 runs to 16 residues. The CDR3 loop is CASSYSGDRKASPLHF. CDR3 nucleotides: TGTGCCAGCAGTTACTCGGGTGACAGGAAGGCGTCACCCCTCCACTTT.

The rearrangement joins TRBV5-6 to TRBJ2-7; 8 positions match TRBD1. This CDR3 contains 15 residues. Germline V gene data show CDR1 as SGHDT and CDR2 as YYEEEE. With V trimmed by 4 bases and J by 0 bases, 6 bases remained unmatched. The CDR3 reads CASSPGTGISYEQYF. The DNA of the CDR3 is TGTGCCAGCAGCCCAGGGACAGGTATCTCCTACGAGCAGTACTTC.

V gene TRBV7-9 combines with J gene TRBJ2-2; no clear D gene. The CDR3 spans 18 residues. Trimming cost V 5 bases and J 0 bases, with 19 bases left between them. Looked up from germline, CDR1 is SEHNR and CDR2 is FQNEAQ (reference sequence). CDR3 coding DNA: TGTGCCAGCAGCCCCCACCTTGCTGACATCGCGAACACCGGGGAGCTGTTTTTT. Translation gives CASSPHLADIANTGELFF.

This clonotype was seen a few times. V usage is TRBV19 and J usage is TRBJ2-2; D ambiguous. The CDR3 is 15 residues long. CDR1 and CDR2 from the germline V gene are LNHDA and SQIVND (reference sequence). V was trimmed by 7 bases and J by 2 bases, leaving 14 bases between them. The CDR3 reads CASTHGPTNTGELFF. CDR3 DNA sequence: TGTGCCAGTACCCATGGACCGACTAACACCGGGGAGCTGTTTTTT.

This clonotype has at least ten counts. The V gene is TRBV7-2, the J gene TRBJ2-7; D ambiguous. Germline CDR1 reads SGHTA; CDR2 reads FQGNSA. Trimming removed 5 bases from V and 0 bases from J, with 11 bases in between. This CDR3 region has 14 residues. The CDR3 nucleotides are TGTGCCAGCAGCCCTAAGGCAGCCTCCTACGAGCAGTACTTC. This encodes CASSPKAASYEQYF. The variable domain in full, with the rest retrieved from reference TRBV7-2 and TRBJ2-7, is GAGVSQSPSNKVTEKGKDVELRCDPISGHTALYWYRQSLGQGLEFLIYFQGNSAPDKSGLPSDRFSAERTGGSVSTLTIQRTQQEDSAVYLCASSPKAASYEQYFGPGTRLTVT.

The chain employs TRBV20-1 and TRBJ2-1; 8 bases map to TRBD2. The CDR3 is made up of 16 amino acids. V shed 5 bases, J shed 0 bases, and the junction held 9 bases outside the gene matches. The germline V gene has CDR1 DFQATT and CDR2 SNEGSKA (reference sequence). As DNA, the CDR3 is TGCAGTGCTCTATCGGGGGGGCCGAACTCCTACAATGAGCAGTTCTTC. Residues: CSALSGGPNSYNEQFF.

This rearrangement joins TRBV3-1 to TRBJ2-2; TRBD2 aligns across 11 bases. Germline V gene lookup returns CDR1 LGHDT and CDR2 YNNKEL (reference sequence). J gave up 7 bases and V 4 bases, and 8 bases lay outside the gene matches. CDR3 size: 16 residues. The CDR3 loop is CASSPGTSGPNGELFF. The CDR3 nucleotides read TGTGCCAGCAGCCCCGGGACTAGCGGCCCCAACGGGGAGCTGTTTTTT.

This clonotype was counted at least ten times. The J gene is TRBJ2-3, the V gene TRBV28; D possibly matches TRBD1 or TRBD2 (6 bases each). Germline V gives CDR1 MDHEN, CDR2 SYDVKM. This CDR3 comprises 15 residues. V lost 5 bases, J lost 3 bases, and 15 bases lay in between. CDR3 nucleotides: TGTGCCAGCAGTACGGGGGTGGGGGCGACAGATACGCAGTATTTT. This codes for CASSTGVGATDTQYF.